The T cell receptor (beta chain) under discussion was sequenced for a study of PD-1 blockade in mismatch repair-deficient tumors (TCRdb year 2017). In terms of the full investigation: Between September 2013 and late 2016, 86 consecutive patients with about 12 mismatch repair-deficient cancer types, all previously treated and progressing, were enrolled in the trial. Deep sequencing of TCR CDR3 regions was used to track tumor-associated T cell clones in peripheral blood of patients responding to PD-1 blockade. Points the paper makes about the study in general: Clones residing in the tumor, which were often undetectable in blood before treatment, expanded quickly after pembrolizumab and then contracted, generally before radiologic responses.

Remarks on this clone: The target of this receptor is not known. No base qualities exist here, and no much larger clone lies one base off it.

Mismatch repair deficiency in every enrolled patient was established by polymerase chain reaction or immunohistochemistry. A few patients who responded to pembrolizumab therapy underwent TCR sequencing. The phase II trial prospectively evaluated PD-1 blockade with pembrolizumab in advanced mismatch repair-deficient cancers, independent of tissue of origin. Peripheral blood T cell samples were collected serially, before PD-1 blockade began and at several time points afterward. Blood sampling time points were reported as weeks after the first dose of pembrolizumab. The library came from the immunoSEQ multiplex PCR assay. As stored in TCRdb, this immuneACCESS dataset retains in-frame rearrangements with V and J assigned. A fraction of the clones does not appear; measured against another copy, unresolved V genes explain less than half of the discrepancy, and the remainder lacks a known reason. Here the sample has 90,000 to 120,000 clones; 82% occur a single time. The top ten clones comprise about 6.3% of the sample.

Looking up the germline V gene yields CDR1 MDHEN and CDR2 SYDVKM. V has 6 bases trimmed and J has 2 bases trimmed; junction bases matching no gene number 3. The CDR3 has 15 amino acids, counting the end cysteine and phenylalanine. Only the CDR3 DNA stays, 45 bases, in frame from base 1. This clonotype was obtained from an adult with mismatch repair-deficient cancer. Recombination linked TRBV28 to TRBJ2-6; TRBD1 aligns with 8 central bases. Sequencing used peripheral blood, obtained 36 weeks after starting pembrolizumab. The DNA sequence is given as TGTGCCAGCAGGACAGGGGCGGCTGGGGCCAACGTCCTGACTTTC. This gives the protein CASRTGAAGANVLTF.